This TCR beta chain was documented in a study of T cells in Graves' hyperthyroidism and ophthalmopathy. V gave up 7 bases and J gave up 7 bases, with 13 bases separating them. Germline loops: CDR1 LNHDA, CDR2 SQIVND (reference sequence). This CDR3 spans 12 amino acids. TCR beta CDR3 regions were amplified from RNA. RT-PCR in the first round (using the HTBI primer set) targeted the TCR CDR3. TCRdb reprocessed the multiplex PCR reads with MiXCR, giving one entry per CDR3 protein. This table has 700,000 or so distinct CDR3 sequences, roughly 15% appearing once. The sample was blood. The receptor was isolated from a man younger than 35 with Graves' hyperthyroidism. The V gene is TRBV19, the J gene TRBJ1-2, with TRBD1 as a possible D gene (5 bases). The CDR3 loop is CASNPGGFGYTF. For the CDR3, the DNA is TGTGCCAGTAATCCTGGGGGGTTTGGCTACACCTTC.